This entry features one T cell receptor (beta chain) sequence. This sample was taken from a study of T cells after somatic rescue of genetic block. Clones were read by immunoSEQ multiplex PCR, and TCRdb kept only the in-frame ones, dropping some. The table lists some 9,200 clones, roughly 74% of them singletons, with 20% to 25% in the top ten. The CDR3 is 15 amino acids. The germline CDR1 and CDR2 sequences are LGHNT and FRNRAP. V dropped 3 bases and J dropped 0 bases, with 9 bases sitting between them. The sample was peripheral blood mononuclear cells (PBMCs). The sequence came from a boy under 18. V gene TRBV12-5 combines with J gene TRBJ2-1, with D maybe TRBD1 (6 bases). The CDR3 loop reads CASGFLDSSYNEQFF. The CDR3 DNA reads TGTGCTAGTGGTTTTTTGGACAGCTCCTACAATGAGCAGTTCTTC.